The 8 T cell receptor beta chains below were found in one sample sequenced in a study of T cell responses to AZD1222 COVID-19 vaccine. The data were produced by immunoSEQ multiplex PCR, yet TCRdb's version contains in-frame clones alone and is incomplete. The sample has tens of thousands of clones, 88% seen once; the top ten hold approximately 5%. The sequencing here drew on peripheral blood, taken 28 days after the second dose of the MenACWY control vaccine. The receptors come from an adult who received the MenACWY meningococcal vaccine as a control.

V and J are TRBV6-1 and TRBJ2-7; 7 bases agree with TRBD1. The CDR3 loop spans 15 amino acids. Germline V gives CDR1 MNHNS, CDR2 SASEGT. J was trimmed by 0 bases and V by 0 bases; bases with no gene match: 2. The CDR3 sequence: CASSEAGGSSYEQYF. The CDR3 nucleotides are TGTGCCAGCAGTGAAGCAGGGGGCAGCTCCTACGAGCAGTACTTC.

The V gene is TRBV28, the J gene TRBJ1-1, with TRBD1 matching over 8 bases. CDR1 and CDR2 from the germline V gene are MDHEN and SYDVKM. V lost 6 bases and J lost 6; bases outside the gene matches: 12. The CDR3 covers 15 residues. For the CDR3, the DNA is TGTGCCAGCAGGCCCTGGGGGCAGGGGGCATCTGAAGCTTTCTTT. Its translation is CASRPWGQGASEAFF.

This chain connects TRBV10-3 to TRBJ1-1, with a weak D call TRBD1 (5 bases). The CDR3 has 15 residues. Trimming shortened V by 4 bases and J by 4 bases, and 16 bases separated the two germline ends. Germline CDR1 ENHRY, CDR2 SYGVKD. The CDR3 sequence is CAISGRTIRGTEAFF. The CDR3 nucleotides are TGTGCCATCAGTGGCCGGACAATCAGAGGCACTGAAGCTTTCTTT.

The chain couples TRBV28 to TRBJ1-2; a possible D gene is TRBD1 (5 bases). The CDR3 has 12 amino acids. The V end lost 6 bases, the J end lost 11 bases, and 16 bases lay between the germline ends. Germline CDR1 and CDR2: MDHEN and SYDVKM. CDR3 in DNA: TGTGCCAGCAGCCTCGGGGCAGGGCGGTACACCTTC. Encoded protein: CASSLGAGRYTF.

The chain recombines TRBV7-2 with TRBJ2-7, with 9 bases that match TRBD2. There are 15 residues in the CDR3. The V segment lost 4 bases and the J segment 2 bases; nucleotides outside the gene matches: 6. CDR1 is SGHTA and CDR2 is FQGNSA in the germline V gene. Here the CDR3 reads CASSSRGGDTYEQYF. DNA for the CDR3: TGTGCCAGCAGCTCGCGCGGGGGGGATACCTACGAGCAGTACTTC.

This clone was seen just once. The rearrangement joins TRBV19 to TRBJ1-5, with D possibly being TRBD1 (6 bases). Germline V CDR1 and CDR2: LNHDA, SQIVND (reference sequence). V shed 5 bases and J shed 5 bases, with 13 bases lying between them. This CDR3 is 14 amino acids long. The CDR3 protein is CASSPGAGYQPQHF. The CDR3, as DNA: TGTGCCAGTAGTCCGGGGGCAGGTTATCAGCCCCAGCATTTT. Full variable domain (rest looked up from reference TRBV19 and TRBJ1-5): DGGITQSPKYLFRKEGQNVTLSCEQNLNHDAMYWYRQDPGQGLRLIYYSQIVNDFQKGDIAEGYSVSREKKESFPLTVTSAQKNPTAFYLCASSPGAGYQPQHFGDGTRLSIL.

This rearrangement joins TRBV11-3 to TRBJ2-2; no clear D gene. V was clipped by 1 base and J by 4 bases, with 16 bases between them. The CDR3 runs to 17 residues. Germline V lookup: CDR1 SGHNT, CDR2 YENEEA. CDR3 DNA sequence: TGTGCCAGCAGCTTAGGGTATAGTCAGTCGGGCACCGGGGAGCTGTTTTTT. Amino acid sequence: CASSLGYSQSGTGELFF.

The V gene is TRBV19, the J gene TRBJ1-4; D gene ambiguous. Germline V gene sequence: CDR1 LNHDA, CDR2 SQIVND (reference sequence). Deletions cut 5 bases from V and 7 bases from J, with 8 bases between. The CDR3 is made up of 12 amino acids. The CDR3 loop reads CASSPRSEKLFF. CDR3 DNA sequence: TGTGCCAGTAGTCCGAGGAGTGAAAAACTGTTTTTT.